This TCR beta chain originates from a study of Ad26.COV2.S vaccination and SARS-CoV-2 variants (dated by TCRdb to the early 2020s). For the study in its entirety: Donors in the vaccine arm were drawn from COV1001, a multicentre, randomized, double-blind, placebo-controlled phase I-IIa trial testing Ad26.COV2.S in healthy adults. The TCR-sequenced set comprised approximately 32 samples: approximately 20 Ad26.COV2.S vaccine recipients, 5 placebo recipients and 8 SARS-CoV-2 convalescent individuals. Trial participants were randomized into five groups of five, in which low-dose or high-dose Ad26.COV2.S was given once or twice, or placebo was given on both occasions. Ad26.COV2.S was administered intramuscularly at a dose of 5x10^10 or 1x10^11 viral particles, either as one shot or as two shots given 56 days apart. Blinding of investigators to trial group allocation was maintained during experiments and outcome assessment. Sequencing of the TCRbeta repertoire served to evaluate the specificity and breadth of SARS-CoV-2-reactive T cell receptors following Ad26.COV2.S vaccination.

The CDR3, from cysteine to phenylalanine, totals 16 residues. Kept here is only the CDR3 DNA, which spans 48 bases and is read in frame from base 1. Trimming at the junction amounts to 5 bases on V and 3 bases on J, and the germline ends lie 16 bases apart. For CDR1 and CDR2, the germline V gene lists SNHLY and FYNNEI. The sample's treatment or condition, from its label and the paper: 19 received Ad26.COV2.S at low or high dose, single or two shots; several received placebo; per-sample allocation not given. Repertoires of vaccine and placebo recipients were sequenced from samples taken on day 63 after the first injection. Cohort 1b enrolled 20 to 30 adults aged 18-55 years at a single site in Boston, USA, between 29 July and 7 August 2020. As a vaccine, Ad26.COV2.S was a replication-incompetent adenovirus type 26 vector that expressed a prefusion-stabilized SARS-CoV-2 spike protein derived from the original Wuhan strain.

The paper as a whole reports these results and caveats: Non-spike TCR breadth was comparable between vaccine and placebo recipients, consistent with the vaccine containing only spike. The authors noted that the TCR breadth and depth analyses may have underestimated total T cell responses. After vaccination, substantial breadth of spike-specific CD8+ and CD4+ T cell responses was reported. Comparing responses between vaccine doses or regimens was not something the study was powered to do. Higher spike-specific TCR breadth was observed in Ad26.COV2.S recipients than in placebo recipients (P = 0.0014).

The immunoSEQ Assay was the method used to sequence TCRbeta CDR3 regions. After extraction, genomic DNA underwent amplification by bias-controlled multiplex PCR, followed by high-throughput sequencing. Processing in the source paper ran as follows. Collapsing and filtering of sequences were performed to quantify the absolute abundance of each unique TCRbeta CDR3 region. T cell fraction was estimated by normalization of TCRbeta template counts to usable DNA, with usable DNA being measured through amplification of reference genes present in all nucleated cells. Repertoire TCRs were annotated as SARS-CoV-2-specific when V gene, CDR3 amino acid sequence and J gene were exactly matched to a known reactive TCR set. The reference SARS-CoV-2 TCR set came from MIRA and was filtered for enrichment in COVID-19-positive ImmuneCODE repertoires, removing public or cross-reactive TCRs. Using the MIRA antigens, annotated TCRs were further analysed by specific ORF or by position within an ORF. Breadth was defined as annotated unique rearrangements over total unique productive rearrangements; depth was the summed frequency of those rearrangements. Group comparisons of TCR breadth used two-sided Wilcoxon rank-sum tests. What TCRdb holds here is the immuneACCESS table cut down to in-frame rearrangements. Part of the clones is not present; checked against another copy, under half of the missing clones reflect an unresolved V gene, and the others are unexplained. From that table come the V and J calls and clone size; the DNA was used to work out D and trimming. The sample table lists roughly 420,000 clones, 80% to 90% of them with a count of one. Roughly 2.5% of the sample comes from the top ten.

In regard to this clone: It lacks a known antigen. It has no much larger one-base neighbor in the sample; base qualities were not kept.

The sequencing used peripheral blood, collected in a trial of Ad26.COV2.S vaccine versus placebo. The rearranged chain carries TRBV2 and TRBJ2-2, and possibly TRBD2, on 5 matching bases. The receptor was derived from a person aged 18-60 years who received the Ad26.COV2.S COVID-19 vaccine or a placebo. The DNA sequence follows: TGTGCCAGCAGTAATCGATGGGCGGGTGACACCGGGGAGCTGTTTTTT. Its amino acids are CASSNRWAGDTGELFF.